This T cell receptor (beta chain) derives from a study of T-cell reconstitution after alpha-beta-depleted transplantation in children. Overall study results and limits: The authors attributed T-cell counts and diversity one year after transplant mostly to newly produced T cells. The study reportedly traced alpha-beta T cells about two months after transplant to several hundred expanded graft clones.

This clonotype was detected only a few times. As yet, its antigen is unknown. Molecular barcoding with unique molecular identifiers was used for the TCRbeta library. Each CDR3 protein gets one entry after TCRdb re-called the PCR reads with MiXCR. The data contain roughly 420,000 distinct CDR3 sequences, under 20% of them singletons. CDR3 length: 16 amino acids. V lost 7 bases and J 3 bases, leaving 19 bases between the germline ends. Germline V lookup: CDR1 SGHVS, CDR2 FQNEAQ. Specimen: PBMCs, mostly from graft donor cells, collected 360 days after TCRalphabeta/CD19-depleted stem cell transplant. This rearrangement joins TRBV7-8 to TRBJ2-1; perhaps TRBD1 as D (6 bases). The source is a boy less than two years old who had a stem cell transplant for Wiskott-Aldrich syndrome, so the T cells may come from the graft donor. The DNA for the CDR3 is TGTGCCAGCACGGCAGGGACAACGGTGTACTACAATGAGCAGTTCTTC. Translating it yields CASTAGTTVYYNEQFF.